This TCR beta chain was retrieved from a study of a mutant IDH1 vaccine in newly diagnosed glioma. Time point: week 35, safety follow-up. In the vaccine, a single dose held 300 ug of the mutant IDH1 20-mer peptide, along with topical imiquimod. TCRdb keeps only in-frame clones here, not all; method: immunoSEQ multiplex PCR. The data contain about 64,000 clones, 74% of them singletons. As concerns this clone: The antigen remains undetermined.

Germline V gives CDR1 WSHSY, CDR2 SAAADI. The CDR3 is made up of 14 amino acids. V lost 8 bases and J lost 0, with 13 bases in between. This receptor was taken from a man aged 45 to 65 with glioma. This specimen was PBMCs, taken from a glioma patient whose treatment included an IDH1 peptide vaccine. This chain joins TRBV10-2 and TRBJ1-1; a weak D match, TRBD1 (5 bases). DNA of the CDR3: TGCGCCAGCCGCCAGACAGTAGTGAACACTGAAGCTTTCTTT. This translates into CASRQTVVNTEAFF.